This T cell receptor (beta chain) came from a study of blood T cells in healthy people across ages. Study overall: About one barcoded beta molecule per two T cells was captured by template switching. The study, taken as a whole, reports: There was a strong correlation between TCR beta diversity and naive T cell percentage. The diversity estimates, figures obtained from one million T cells, were considered underestimates.

A J-beta primer mix and a sample-barcoded 5' primer were used in a second PCR of about 7 to 11 cycles. The template-switch adaptor, which had 12 random nucleotides, put a tag on each cDNA molecule. TCRdb itself ran the 5' RACE reads through MiXCR, one entry per CDR3 protein. The sample holds 870,000 or so distinct CDR3 sequences, more than 25% seen once. This clonotype was detected ten times or more. Its antigen is unknown. V dropped 3 bases and J dropped 5 bases, with 11 bases sitting between them. This CDR3 has 13 residues. Per the germline V gene, CDR1 is SGDLS and CDR2 is YYNGEE. The chain has TRBV9 and TRBJ2-5; TRBD2 might be the D (5 bases). Source material: blood. The clonotype was recovered from a woman of 80 years or more in good health. This CDR3 is CASSARPGETQYF. The CDR3 nucleotides are TGTGCCAGCAGCGCGAGGCCGGGGGAGACCCAGTACTTC.